The 20 T cell receptor beta chains below all came from one sample that was sequenced in a study of CD8 T cells in ankylosing spondylitis. MiXCR, applied by TCRdb to the 5' RACE reads, yields one record per CDR3 protein. The sample holds 150,000 to 200,000 distinct CDR3 sequences, around a sixth seen once. The sample was blood, either unsorted or a sorted T cell fraction (not recorded which). The source is a male donor aged 10-29 years with ankylosing spondylitis or in good health (not recorded which).

The table lists this clonotype with a few counts. The V gene is TRBV15, the J gene TRBJ2-7; D is possibly TRBD1 (6 bases). V gave up 1 base and J gave up 7 bases, with 14 bases separating them. The length of the CDR3 is 14 residues. From germline, CDR1 is LNHNV and CDR2 YYDKDF (reference sequence). The DNA for the CDR3 is TGTGCCACCAGCAGAGGAGATAGGGGGAGAGAGCAGTACGTC. Protein: CATSRGDRGREQYV.

The chain is built from TRBV20-1 and TRBJ2-1, with unresolved D. The CDR3 sequence is 16 residues long. Germline V lookup: CDR1 DFQATT, CDR2 SNEGSKA (reference sequence). Trimming cost V 1 base and J 5 bases, with 18 bases left between them. The CDR3 bases are TGCAGTGCTAGAGTAGGGTCCCGTTTGCCCCACAATGAGCAGTTCTTC. Amino acid sequence: CSARVGSRLPHNEQFF.

This clonotype has ten or more counts. This chain uses TRBV11-2 with TRBJ2-4, with a tentative D call TRBD2 (6 bases). The CDR3 runs to 16 residues. Germline values: CDR1 SGHAT, CDR2 FQNNGV. V lost 5 bases and J lost 3, with 17 bases in between. CDR3 sequence: CASSLTSGTGKNIQYF. CDR3 bases: TGTGCCAGCAGCCTTACCTCCGGGACTGGCAAAAACATTCAGTACTTC. The full variable domain, in which reference TRBV11-2 and TRBJ2-4 provide the parts outside the CDR3, is EAGVAQSPRYKIIEKRQSVAFWCNPISGHATLYWYQQILGQGPKLLIQFQNNGVVDDSQLPKDRFSAERLKGVDSTLKIQPAKLEDSAVYLCASSLTSGTGKNIQYFGAGTRLSVL.

This clonotype turned up a few times. This chain connects TRBV29-1 to TRBJ2-7, with 8 positions matching TRBD1. CDR3 length: 13 amino acids. In germline, CDR1 is SQVTM, CDR2 ANQGSEA. V dropped 4 bases and J dropped 4; count of bases not matched to a gene: 6. CDR3 nucleotides: TGCAGCGTTGGTCTCCAGGGGGCATACGAGCAGTACTTC. Its translation: CSVGLQGAYEQYF.

Ten or more counts support this clonotype. V is TRBV4-2 and J is TRBJ2-3; TRBD2 is a possible D gene (5 bases). With 0 bases removed from V and 1 base from J, the gap between germline ends came to 14 bases. The CDR3 totals 17 residues. The germline V gene has CDR1 LGHNA and CDR2 YNFKEQ. The CDR3 region has the DNA TGTGCCAGCAGCCAAGAAGTAGCGCCCTATGGCACAGATACGCAGTATTTT. Protein sequence: CASSQEVAPYGTDTQYF.

V and J are TRBV20-1 and TRBJ2-2; D not certain. Germline values: CDR1 DFQATT, CDR2 SNEGSKA (reference sequence). There are 14 residues in the CDR3. V lost 4 bases and J 0 bases, leaving 9 bases between the germline ends. CDR3 in amino acids: CSATRPANTGELFF. The CDR3, as DNA: TGCAGTGCTACTAGGCCTGCGAACACCGGGGAGCTGTTTTTT.

This clonotype showed up many times. The rearrangement joins TRBV11-2 to TRBJ2-5; 9 bases fit TRBD2. The CDR3 length is 16 residues. The germline gives CDR1 SGHAT, CDR2 FQNNGV. With 2 bases clipped from V and 5 bases from J, the junction kept 9 bases outside the gene matches. The DNA of the CDR3 is TGTGCCAGCAGCTTACGACTAGCGGAGGGAGGGGAGACCCAGTACTTC. This encodes CASSLRLAEGGETQYF.

This clonotype was observed many times. The gene calls are TRBV6-6 and TRBJ1-1, with D hard to call. The CDR3 extends over 14 amino acids. Trimming removed 3 bases at V and 4 bases at J, with 12 bases between. In germline, CDR1 is MNHNY, CDR2 SVGAGI (reference sequence). CDR3 bases: TGTGCCAGCAGTTATACTAGGGTGGGCACTGAAGCTTTCTTT. This translates into CASSYTRVGTEAFF.

The chain's CDR3 is CASREPGLASETQYF. The CDR3 DNA sequence: TGTGCCAGCAGGGAACCGGGACTAGCGTCGGAGACCCAGTACTTC. The chain is built from TRBV7-6 and TRBJ2-5; TRBD2 matches at 10 bases. V lost 6 bases and J lost 5; bases outside the gene matches: 9. The germline gives CDR1 SGHVS, CDR2 FNYEAQ. The CDR3 consists of 15 residues.

This clonotype has ten or more counts. The chain joins TRBV7-2 to TRBJ1-6, with D maybe TRBD1 (6 bases). V lost 6 bases and J 4 bases, leaving 16 bases between the germline ends. In germline, CDR1 is SGHTA, CDR2 FQGNSA. The CDR3 extends over 16 amino acids. The CDR3 here is CASSLTGGEYNSPLHF. Here the CDR3 DNA reads TGTGCCAGCAGTTTGACAGGCGGGGAGTATAATTCACCCCTCCACTTT. Full variable domain (rest looked up from reference TRBV7-2 and TRBJ1-6): GAGVSQSPSNKVTEKGKDVELRCDPISGHTALYWYRQSLGQGLEFLIYFQGNSAPDKSGLPSDRFSAERTGGSVSTLTIQRTQQEDSAVYLCASSLTGGEYNSPLHFGNGTRLTVT.

This clonotype has ten or more counts. This chain uses TRBV19 with TRBJ2-1; 14 bases map to TRBD2. Trimming took 5 bases from V and 9 from J; bases not matched to a gene: 6. From germline, CDR1 is LNHDA and CDR2 SQIVND (reference sequence). This CDR3 spans 15 amino acids. The CDR3 is CASSWGLAGVGEQFF. The CDR3 bases are TGTGCCAGTAGTTGGGGACTAGCGGGAGTAGGTGAGCAGTTCTTC.

There are many counts of this clonotype. CDR3 protein: CASSLPGQGYEQYF. CDR3 nucleotide sequence: TGTGCCAGCAGCCTCCCGGGACAGGGCTACGAGCAGTACTTC. The rearrangement uses TRBV7-6 and TRBJ2-7, with TRBD1 matching over 9 bases. Germline CDR1 reads SGHVS; CDR2 reads FNYEAQ. This CDR3 is built from 14 residues. V lost 5 bases, J lost 3 bases, and 5 bases stayed unmatched.

Many counts were recorded for this clonotype. V gene TRBV25-1 combines with J gene TRBJ2-7; 10 bases agree with TRBD1. V shed 4 bases and J 5 bases; nucleotides not matched to a gene: 5. The CDR3 totals 14 residues. Germline V gene sequence: CDR1 MGHDK, CDR2 SYGVNS. CDR3 coding DNA: TGTGCCAGCAGTGCAGCCGGGACAGGGGACGAGCAGTACGTC. The encoded protein is CASSAAGTGDEQYV.

This clonotype was counted at least ten times. The V call is TRBV6-6, the J call TRBJ1-5; TRBD1 is a possible D gene (5 bases). This CDR3 is built from 14 residues. The V end was cut by 10 bases, the J end by 1 base, with 14 bases between. The germline V gene encodes CDR1 MNHNY and CDR2 SVGAGI (reference sequence). The CDR3 loop is CATRPRGSNQPQHF. In DNA, the CDR3 is TGTGCCACCCGGCCTCGGGGGAGCAATCAGCCCCAGCATTTT.

This clonotype has at least ten counts. This rearrangement joins TRBV29-1 to TRBJ2-3, with D possibly being TRBD1 (5 bases). CDR3 size: 13 residues. Trimming pared 3 bases from V and 3 bases from J, leaving 10 bases between. Looked up from germline, CDR1 is SQVTM and CDR2 is ANQGSEA. The CDR3 region is CSVEGRATDTQYF. The CDR3 DNA sequence: TGCAGCGTTGAGGGCAGGGCAACAGATACGCAGTATTTT.

This clonotype was seen ten or more times. J is TRBJ2-3 and V is TRBV20-1; 11 bases map to TRBD2. V lost 0 bases and J lost 0; bases outside the gene matches: 8. This CDR3 contains 18 residues. CDR1 is DFQATT and CDR2 is SNEGSKA in the germline V gene (reference sequence). CDR3 nucleotide sequence: TGCAGTGCTAGAGATCTCTCGGGACTAGCGGCTAGCACAGATACGCAGTATTTT. It specifies CSARDLSGLAASTDTQYF.

This clonotype has at least ten counts. The chain uses TRBV16 and TRBJ2-7, with D maybe TRBD2 (5 bases). Trimming pared 2 bases from V and 6 bases from J, leaving 14 bases between. There are 14 residues in the CDR3. Germline V CDR1 and CDR2: KGHSY, FQNENV. The CDR3 DNA sequence: TGTGCCAGCAGCCAACGGGCCCCACGGGGCGAGCAGTACTTC. Translation: CASSQRAPRGEQYF.

This clonotype appeared many times. The rearrangement joins TRBV2 to TRBJ2-2; 14 bases match TRBD2. With V trimmed by 4 bases and J by 0 bases, 1 base remained unmatched. This CDR3 has 17 amino acids. Germline loops: CDR1 SNHLY, CDR2 FYNNEI. CDR3 nucleotides: TGTGCCAGCAGTGGACTAGCGGGAGGGTCGAACACCGGGGAGCTGTTTTTT. It codes for CASSGLAGGSNTGELFF.

This clonotype was observed many times. The genes are TRBV5-6 and TRBJ1-2; TRBD1 matches at 9 bases. CDR1 is SGHDT, CDR2 YYEEEE, per germline. V shed 4 bases and J 5 bases; nucleotides not matched to a gene: 9. The CDR3 has 15 residues. The CDR3 is CASSPYPTGGYGYTF. CDR3 nucleotides: TGTGCCAGCAGCCCCTACCCGACAGGGGGGTATGGCTACACCTTC.

This clonotype was found many times. This chain joins TRBV11-2 and TRBJ2-1, with a tentative D call TRBD2 (6 bases). The CDR3 extends over 15 amino acids. V was trimmed by 5 bases and J by 5 bases, leaving 16 bases between them. CDR1 is SGHAT, CDR2 FQNNGV, per germline. CDR3 in DNA: TGTGCCAGCAGCCCCGACGGGGGAGCCAACAATGAGCAGTTCTTC. Translated: CASSPDGGANNEQFF.